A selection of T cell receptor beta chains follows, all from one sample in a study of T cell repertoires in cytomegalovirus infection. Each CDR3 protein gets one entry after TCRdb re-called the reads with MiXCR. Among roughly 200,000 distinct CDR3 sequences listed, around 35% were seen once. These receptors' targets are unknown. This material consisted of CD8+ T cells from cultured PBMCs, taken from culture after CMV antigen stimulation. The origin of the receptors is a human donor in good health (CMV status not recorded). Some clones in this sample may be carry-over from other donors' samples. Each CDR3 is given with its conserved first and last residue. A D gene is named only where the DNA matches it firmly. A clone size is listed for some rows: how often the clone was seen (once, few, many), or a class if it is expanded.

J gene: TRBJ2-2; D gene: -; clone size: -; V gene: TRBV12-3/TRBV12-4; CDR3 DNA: TGTGCCAGCAGACCTCTCGGCGCGAACACCGGGGAGCTGTTTTTT; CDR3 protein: CASRPLGANTGELFF
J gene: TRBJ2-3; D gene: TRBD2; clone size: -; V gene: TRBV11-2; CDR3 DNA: TGTGCCAGCAGCCCATGGACTAGCGGGAGGAGCGGAGATACGCAGTATTTT; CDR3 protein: CASSPWTSGRSGDTQYF
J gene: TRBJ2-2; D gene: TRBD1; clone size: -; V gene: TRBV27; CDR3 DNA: TGTGCCAGCAGTTTTTTCCCGGGCAGGGGGAGTACCGGGGAGCTGTTTTTT; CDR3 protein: CASSFFPGRGSTGELFF
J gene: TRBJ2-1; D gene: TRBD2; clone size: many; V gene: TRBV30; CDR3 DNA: TGTGCCTGGAGTGCGCCGGGACTAGCATTAAGGAGCTCCTACAATGAGCAGTTCTTC; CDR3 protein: CAWSAPGLALRSSYNEQFF
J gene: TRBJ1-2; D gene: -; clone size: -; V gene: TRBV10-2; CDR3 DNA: TGCGCCAGCAGTGAGTCTTTGCTTAGCGGCTACACCTTC; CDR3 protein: CASSESLLSGYTF
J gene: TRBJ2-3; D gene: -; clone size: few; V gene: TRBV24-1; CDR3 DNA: TGTGCCATCCAGGAGACTCCGGCGGCAGATACGCAGTATTTT; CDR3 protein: CAIQETPAADTQYF
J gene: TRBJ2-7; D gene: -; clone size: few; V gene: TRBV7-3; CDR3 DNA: TGTGCCAGCAGCTCGGGACCGCGCTCCTACGAGCAGTACTTC; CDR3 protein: CASSSGPRSYEQYF
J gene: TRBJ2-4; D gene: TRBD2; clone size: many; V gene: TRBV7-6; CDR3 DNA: TGTGCCAGCAGCTTAGTAGGTAGCGGGAGGGCCGAGTTTGTAGACATTCAGTACTTC; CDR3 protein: CASSLVGSGRAEFVDIQYF
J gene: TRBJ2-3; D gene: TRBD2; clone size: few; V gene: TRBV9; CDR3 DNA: TGTGCCAGCAGCGTAGCGGGAGGGCACACAGATACGCAGTATTTT; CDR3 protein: CASSVAGGHTDTQYF
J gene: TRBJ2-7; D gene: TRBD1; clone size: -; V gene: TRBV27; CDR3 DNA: TGTGCCAGCAGTTTGGGGACAGGGCCCCACTACGAGCAGTACTTC; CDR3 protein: CASSLGTGPHYEQYF
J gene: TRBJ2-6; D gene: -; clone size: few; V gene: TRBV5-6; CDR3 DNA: TGTGCCAGCAGCTTACAAACGAACGTCCTGACTTTC; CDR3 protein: CASSLQTNVLTF
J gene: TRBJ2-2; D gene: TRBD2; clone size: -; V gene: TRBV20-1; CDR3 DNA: TGCAGTGCTTCCACTAGCGGGAGGGATACCGGGGAGCTGTTTTTT; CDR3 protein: CSASTSGRDTGELFF
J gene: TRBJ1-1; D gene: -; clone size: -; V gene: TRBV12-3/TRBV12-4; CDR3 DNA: TGTGCCAGCAGTTTAATCGGCGCGAACACTGAAGCTTTCTTT; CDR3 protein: CASSLIGANTEAFF
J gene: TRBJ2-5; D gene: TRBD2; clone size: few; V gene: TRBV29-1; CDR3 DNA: TGCAGCGTGACCGGGACTAGCGAAGAGACCCAGTACTTC; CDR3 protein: CSVTGTSEETQYF
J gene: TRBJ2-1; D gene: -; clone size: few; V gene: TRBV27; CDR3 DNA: TGTGCCAGCAGTTACGCAGGGGGGTCCAGCGAGCAGTTCTTC; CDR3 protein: CASSYAGGSSEQFF
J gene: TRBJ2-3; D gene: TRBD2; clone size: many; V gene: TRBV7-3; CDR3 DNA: TGTGCCAGCAGCCCTTGGGGGGAGGGCGAAGCAGATACGCAGTATTTT; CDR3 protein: CASSPWGEGEADTQYF
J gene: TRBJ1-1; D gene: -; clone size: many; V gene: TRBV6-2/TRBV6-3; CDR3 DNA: TGTGCCAGCAGTTACCCCCCCCCTGAAGCTTTCTTT; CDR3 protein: CASSYPPPEAFF
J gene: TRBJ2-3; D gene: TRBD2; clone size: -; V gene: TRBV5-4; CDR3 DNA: TGTGCCAGCAGCTTGGGGGGGGGGACGCCAGATACGCAGTATTTT; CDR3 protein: CASSLGGGTPDTQYF
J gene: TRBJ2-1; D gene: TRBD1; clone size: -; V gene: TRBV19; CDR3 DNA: TGTGCCAGTAGTTTCAGGGGGTTCAATGAGCAGTTCTTC; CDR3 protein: CASSFRGFNEQFF
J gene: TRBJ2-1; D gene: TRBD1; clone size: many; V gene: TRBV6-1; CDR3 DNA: TGTGCCAGCACAGGGACAGGACTCAATGAGCAGTTCTTC; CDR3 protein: CASTGTGLNEQFF
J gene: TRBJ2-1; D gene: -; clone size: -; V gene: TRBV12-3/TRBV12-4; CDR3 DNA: TGTGCCAGCAGCGGAGGGTACAATGAGCAGTTCTTC; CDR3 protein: CASSGGYNEQFF
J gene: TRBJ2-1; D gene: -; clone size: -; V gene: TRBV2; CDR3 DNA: TGTGCCAAATACAGCCCCAATGAGCAGTTCTTC; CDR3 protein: CAKYSPNEQFF
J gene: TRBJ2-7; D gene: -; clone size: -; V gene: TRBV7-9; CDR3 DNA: TGTGCCAGCAGCTTAAAAACAGGGAAGAGGTACGAGCAGTACTTC; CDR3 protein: CASSLKTGKRYEQYF
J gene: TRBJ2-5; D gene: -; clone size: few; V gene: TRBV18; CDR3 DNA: TGTGCCAGCTCACCCTGGGGTAACCAAGAGACCCAGTACTTC; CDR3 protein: CASSPWGNQETQYF
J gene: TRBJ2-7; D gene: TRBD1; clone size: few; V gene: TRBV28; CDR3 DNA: TGTGCCAGCAGTTCCCCGGGACAGGGGCAAAACGAGCAGTACTTC; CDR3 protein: CASSSPGQGQNEQYF
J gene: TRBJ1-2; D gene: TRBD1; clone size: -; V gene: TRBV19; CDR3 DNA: TGTGCCAGTACACCGCGGGGACAGCCTAACTATGGCTACACCTTC; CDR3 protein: CASTPRGQPNYGYTF
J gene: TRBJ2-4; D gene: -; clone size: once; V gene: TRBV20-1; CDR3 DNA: TGCAGTGCGCGACGGGATATCCACAGGGACCCTAGAGAAGACAAAAACATTCAGTACTTC; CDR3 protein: CSARRDIHRDPREDKNIQYF
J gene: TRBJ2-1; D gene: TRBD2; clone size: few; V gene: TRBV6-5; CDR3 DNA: TGTGCCAGCAGTAGGACTAGCGGTTTTTACAATGAGCAGTTCTTC; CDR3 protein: CASSRTSGFYNEQFF
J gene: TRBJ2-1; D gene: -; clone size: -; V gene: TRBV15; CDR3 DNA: TGTGCCACCAGCAGAGATCGCTTGAGCGGGGAGACAGGAAATGAGCAGTTCTTC; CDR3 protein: CATSRDRLSGETGNEQFF
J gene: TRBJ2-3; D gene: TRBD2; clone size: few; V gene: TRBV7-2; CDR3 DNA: TGTGCCAGCAGCCCACACCCTTCTAGCGGGGGGGCAGATACGCAGTATTTT; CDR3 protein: CASSPHPSSGGADTQYF
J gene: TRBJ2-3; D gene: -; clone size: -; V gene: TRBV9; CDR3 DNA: TGTGCCAGCAGCGTAGGTGGGGCTGTCACAGATACGCAGTATTTT; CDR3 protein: CASSVGGAVTDTQYF
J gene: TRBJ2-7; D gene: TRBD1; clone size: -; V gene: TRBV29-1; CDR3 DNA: TGCAGCGTTGAGGGACAGGGGCTGTACGAGCAGTACTTC; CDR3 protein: CSVEGQGLYEQYF
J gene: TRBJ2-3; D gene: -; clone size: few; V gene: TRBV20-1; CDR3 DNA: TGCAGTGCTAGAAAGCGTCTAGAAATAAATACGCAGTATTTT; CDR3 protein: CSARKRLEINTQYF
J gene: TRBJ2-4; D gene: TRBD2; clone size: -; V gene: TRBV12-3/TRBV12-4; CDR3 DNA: TGTGCCAGCAGCCTGACTAGCGGGGCGGACAAAAACATTCAGTACTTC; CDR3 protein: CASSLTSGADKNIQYF
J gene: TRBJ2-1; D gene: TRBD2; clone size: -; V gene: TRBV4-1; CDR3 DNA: TGCGCCAGCAGCCAGATAAATACCGGGACTAGCTCTAACAATGAGCAGTTCTTC; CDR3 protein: CASSQINTGTSSNNEQFF
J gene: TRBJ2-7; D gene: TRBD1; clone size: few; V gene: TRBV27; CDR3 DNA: TGTGCCAGCGCTTTACCGTCGGGACAGATGCCCTACGAGCAGTACTTC; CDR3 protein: CASALPSGQMPYEQYF